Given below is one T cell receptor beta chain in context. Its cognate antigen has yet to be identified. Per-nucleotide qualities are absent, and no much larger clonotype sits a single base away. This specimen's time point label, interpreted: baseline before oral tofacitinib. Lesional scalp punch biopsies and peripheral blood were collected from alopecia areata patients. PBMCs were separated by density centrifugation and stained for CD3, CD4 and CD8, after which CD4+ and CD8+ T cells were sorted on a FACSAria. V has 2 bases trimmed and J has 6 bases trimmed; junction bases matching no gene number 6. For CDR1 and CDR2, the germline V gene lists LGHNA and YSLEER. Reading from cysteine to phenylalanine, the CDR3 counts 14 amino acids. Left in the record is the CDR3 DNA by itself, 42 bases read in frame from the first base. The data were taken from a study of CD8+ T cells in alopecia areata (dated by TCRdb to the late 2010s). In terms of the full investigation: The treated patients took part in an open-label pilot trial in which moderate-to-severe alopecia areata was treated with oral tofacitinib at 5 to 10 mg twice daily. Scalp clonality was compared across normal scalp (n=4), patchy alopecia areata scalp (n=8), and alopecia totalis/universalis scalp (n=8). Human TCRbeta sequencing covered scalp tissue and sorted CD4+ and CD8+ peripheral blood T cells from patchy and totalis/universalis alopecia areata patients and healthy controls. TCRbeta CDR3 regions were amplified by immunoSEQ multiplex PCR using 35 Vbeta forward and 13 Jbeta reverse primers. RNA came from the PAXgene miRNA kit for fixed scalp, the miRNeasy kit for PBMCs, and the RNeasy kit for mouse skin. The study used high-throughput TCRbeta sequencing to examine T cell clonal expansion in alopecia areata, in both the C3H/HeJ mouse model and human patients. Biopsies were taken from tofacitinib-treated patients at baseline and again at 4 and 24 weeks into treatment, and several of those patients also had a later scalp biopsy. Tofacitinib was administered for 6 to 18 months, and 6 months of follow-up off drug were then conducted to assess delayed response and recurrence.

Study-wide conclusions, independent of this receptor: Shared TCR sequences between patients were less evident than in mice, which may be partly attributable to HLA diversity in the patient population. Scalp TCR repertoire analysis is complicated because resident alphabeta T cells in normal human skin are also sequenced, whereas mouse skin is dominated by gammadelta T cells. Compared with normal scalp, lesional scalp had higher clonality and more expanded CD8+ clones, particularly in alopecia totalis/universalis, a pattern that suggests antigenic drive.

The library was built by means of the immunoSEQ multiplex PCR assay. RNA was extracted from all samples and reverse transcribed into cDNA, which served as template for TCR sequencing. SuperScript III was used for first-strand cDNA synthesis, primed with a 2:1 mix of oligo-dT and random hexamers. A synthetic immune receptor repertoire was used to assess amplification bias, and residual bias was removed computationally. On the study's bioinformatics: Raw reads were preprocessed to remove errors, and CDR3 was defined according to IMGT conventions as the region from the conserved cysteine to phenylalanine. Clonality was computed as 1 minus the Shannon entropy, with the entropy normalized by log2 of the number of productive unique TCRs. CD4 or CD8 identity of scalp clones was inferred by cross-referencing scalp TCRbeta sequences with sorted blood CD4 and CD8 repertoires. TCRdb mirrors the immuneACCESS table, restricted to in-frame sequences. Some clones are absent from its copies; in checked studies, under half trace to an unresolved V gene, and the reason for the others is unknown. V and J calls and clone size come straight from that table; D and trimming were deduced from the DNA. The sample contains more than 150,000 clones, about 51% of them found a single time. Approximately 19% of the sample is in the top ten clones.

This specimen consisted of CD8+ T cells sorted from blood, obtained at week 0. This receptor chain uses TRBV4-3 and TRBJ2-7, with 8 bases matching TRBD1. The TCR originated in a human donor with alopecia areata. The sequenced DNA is TGCGCCAGCAGCCAACATGGACAGGGAAGCGAGCAGTACTTC. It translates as CASSQHGQGSEQYF.